This is a list of T cell receptor beta chains from one sample in a study of post-analysis software for immune sequencing data. Each CDR3 protein gets one entry after TCRdb re-called the PCR reads with MiXCR. The repertoire consists of hundreds of thousands of distinct CDR3 sequences, with roughly 29% occurring once and the leading ten covering around 0.55%. Material for sequencing was blood. The receptors originated from a girl aged 10 to 17 with multiple sclerosis. Each CDR3 is given with its conserved first and last residue. A D gene is named only where the DNA matches it firmly. Part of the rows lack a size; the others show once, few, many or a class for expanded clones.

size | D | J | V | CDR3 | DNA
many | NA | TRBJ2-5 | TRBV7-2 | CASSLQGHETQYF | TGTGCCAGCAGCTTACAGGGGCACGAGACCCAGTACTTC
few | TRBD1 | TRBJ2-7 | TRBV12-3/TRBV12-4 | CASSQTGGLSEQYF | TGTGCCAGCAGTCAAACAGGGGGTCTGTCCGAGCAGTACTTC
NA | TRBD1 | TRBJ1-4 | TRBV7-2 | CASSLAGQGAEKLFF | TGTGCCAGCAGCTTAGCGGGACAGGGGGCCGAAAAACTGTTTTTT
NA | NA | TRBJ1-6 | TRBV14 | CASSHRSYNSPLHF | TGTGCCAGCAGCCACAGGAGCTATAATTCACCCCTCCACTTT
NA | TRBD2 | TRBJ2-1 | TRBV28 | CASSLHGPELAEAVEQFF | TGTGCCAGCAGTTTACACGGACCGGAACTAGCGGAGGCGGTTGAGCAGTTCTTC
few | NA | TRBJ2-1 | TRBV7-2 | CASSSGLLYNEQFF | TGTGCCAGCAGCTCGGGACTGCTATACAATGAGCAGTTCTTC
NA | NA | TRBJ2-1 | TRBV6-2/TRBV6-3 | CASSLLPYNEQFF | TGTGCCAGCAGTTTGTTGCCCTACAATGAGCAGTTCTTC
NA | NA | TRBJ2-3 | TRBV20-1 | CSASVAGAPSTDTQYF | TGCAGTGCTTCGGTCGCGGGGGCCCCTAGCACAGATACGCAGTATTTT
NA | NA | TRBJ2-1 | TRBV6-2/TRBV6-3 | CASSPRPHNEQFF | TGTGCCAGCAGCCCCCGGCCACACAATGAGCAGTTCTTC
few | NA | TRBJ2-3 | TRBV7-9 | CASSRQFGTDTQYF | TGTGCCAGCAGCCGACAGTTTGGGACAGATACGCAGTATTTT
few | NA | TRBJ1-4 | TRBV20-1 | CSATTETGLNEKLFF | TGCAGTGCTACCACCGAGACGGGACTTAATGAAAAACTGTTTTTT
NA | NA | TRBJ2-1 | TRBV18 | CASSPRERTYNEQFF | TGTGCCAGCTCACCACGGGAGCGGACCTACAATGAGCAGTTCTTC
NA | TRBD2 | TRBJ2-1 | TRBV20-1 | CSAFRFLAGEGNEQFF | TGCAGTGCCTTCCGATTCCTAGCGGGAGAGGGGAATGAGCAGTTCTTC
NA | NA | TRBJ2-1 | TRBV7-2 | CASSPRPGAGRNEQFF | TGTGCCAGCAGCCCCCGCCCCGGGGCAGGTCGGAATGAGCAGTTCTTC
NA | NA | TRBJ2-1 | TRBV5-8 | CASSFYRSSYNEQFF | TGTGCCAGCAGCTTCTACAGAAGCTCCTACAATGAGCAGTTCTTC